The 2 T cell receptor beta chains listed next were all sequenced from one sample in a study of T cell responses to AZD1222 COVID-19 vaccine. The assay was immunoSEQ multiplex PCR, and TCRdb's table has in-frame clones only and misses some. Of around 140,000 clones detected, nearly 95% appear once; the ten largest clones hold just over 5%. Sequenced material: peripheral blood, taken on day 0 of AZD1222 vaccination. These receptors all stem from an adult in good health.

This clone came up once. The chain is built from TRBV21-1 and TRBJ2-7; the table assigns TRBD1, which was not confirmed against the DNA. TRBV21-1 is termed a pseudogene. This CDR3 has 16 amino acids. CDR3 bases: TGTGCCAGCAGCAAATCGACAGAACAGGGGACGTACGAGCAGTACTTC. It yields the protein CASSKSTEQGTYEQYF.

This chain joins TRBV4-2 and TRBJ2-3, with D unresolved. This CDR3 has 11 residues. Per the germline V gene, CDR1 is LGHNA and CDR2 is YNFKEQ. Trimming stripped 6 bases from V and 6 bases from J, with 7 bases between. Here the CDR3 DNA reads TGTGCCAGCAGTGGAGTCGATACGCAGTATTTT. Encoded protein: CASSGVDTQYF.